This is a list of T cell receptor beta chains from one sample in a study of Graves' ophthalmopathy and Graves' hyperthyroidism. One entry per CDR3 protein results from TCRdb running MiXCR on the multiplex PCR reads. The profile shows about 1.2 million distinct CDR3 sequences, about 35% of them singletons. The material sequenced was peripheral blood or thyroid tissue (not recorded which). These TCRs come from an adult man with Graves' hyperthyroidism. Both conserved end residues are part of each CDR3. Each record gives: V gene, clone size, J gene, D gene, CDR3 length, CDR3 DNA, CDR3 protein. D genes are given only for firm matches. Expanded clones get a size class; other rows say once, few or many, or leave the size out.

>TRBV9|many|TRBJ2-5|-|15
TGTGCCAGCAGCGTAGAATGGGGTCACCAAGAGACCCAGTACTTC
CASSVEWGHQETQYF
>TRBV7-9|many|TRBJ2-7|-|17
TGTGCCAGCAGCTTAGCGCCCGGGGCCATACCCTCCTACGAGCAGTACTTC
CASSLAPGAIPSYEQYF
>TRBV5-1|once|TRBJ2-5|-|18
TGTGCCAGCAGCTCAGAAGTATCCAGGGTGTATGGCCAAGAGACCCAGTACTTC
CASSSEVSRVYGQETQYF
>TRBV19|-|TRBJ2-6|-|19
TGTGCCAGTAGTATTACATCGGGAAGGGCGGGCTCTGGGGCCAACGTCCTGACTTTC
CASSITSGRAGSGANVLTF
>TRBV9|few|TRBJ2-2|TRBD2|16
TGTGCCAGCAGCGTCGGTGGCGGGAGAAACACCGGGGAGCTGTTTTTT
CASSVGGGRNTGELFF
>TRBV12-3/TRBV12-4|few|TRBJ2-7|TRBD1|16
TGTGCCAGCAGACCAGGGTACGGGACAGGGCGCGATGAGCAGTACTTC
CASRPGYGTGRDEQYF
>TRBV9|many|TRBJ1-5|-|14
TGTGCCAGCAGCGCCGACGGATTCAATCAGCCCCAGCATTTT
CASSADGFNQPQHF
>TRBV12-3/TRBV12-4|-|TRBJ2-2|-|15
TGTGCCAGTAGGACAGACTTGATGGGCACCGGGGAGCTGTTTTTT
CASRTDLMGTGELFF
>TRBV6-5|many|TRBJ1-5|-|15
TGTGCCAGCAGGCCCCGTTACAGAGGCAATCAGCCCCAGCATTTT
CASRPRYRGNQPQHF
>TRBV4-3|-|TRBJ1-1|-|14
TGCGTCAGCAGCCAAGATCCAGTGAACACTGAAGCTTTCTTT
CVSSQDPVNTEAFF
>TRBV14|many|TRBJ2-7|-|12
TGTGCCAGCAGCCAAGGGTCAGACGAGCAGTACTTC
CASSQGSDEQYF
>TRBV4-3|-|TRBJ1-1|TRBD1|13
TGCGCCAGCAGCCACCCCGGACAGGGGATTCCTTTCTTT
CASSHPGQGIPFF
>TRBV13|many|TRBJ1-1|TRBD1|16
TGTGCCAGCAGCTTAGCTGGAGTCGGGACAGGCACTGAAGCTTTCTTT
CASSLAGVGTGTEAFF
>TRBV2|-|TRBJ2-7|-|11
TGTGCCAGCAGGGGCGGGGCCGAGCAGTACTTC
CASRGGAEQYF
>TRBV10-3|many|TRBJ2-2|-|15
TGTGCCATCAGTGAGTCCGGGGTTGCGACCGGGGAGCTGTTTTTT
CAISESGVATGELFF
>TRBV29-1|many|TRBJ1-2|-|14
TGCAGCGTTGACGGGCACCGCGATACTTATGGCTACACCTTC
CSVDGHRDTYGYTF
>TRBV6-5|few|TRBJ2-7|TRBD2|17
TGTGCCAGCAGGGGGGCTAGCGGGAGTAGGTCGGGGTACGAGCAGTACTTC
CASRGASGSRSGYEQYF
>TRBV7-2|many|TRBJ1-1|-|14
TGTGCCAGCAGCGCCCCGACAGGCACCACTGAAGCTTTCTTT
CASSAPTGTTEAFF
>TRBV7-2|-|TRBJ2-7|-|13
TGTGCCAGCAGCTTAGTCAAGTCCTACGAGCAGTACTTC
CASSLVKSYEQYF
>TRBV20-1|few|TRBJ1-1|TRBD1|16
TGCAGTGCCACTAGCCCCCCCGGGACAGGGAGCACTGAAGCTTTCTTT
CSATSPPGTGSTEAFF
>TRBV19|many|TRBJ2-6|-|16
TGTGCCAGTAGTTTGGACACGGGTGGAGGGGCCAACGTCCTGACTTTC
CASSLDTGGGANVLTF
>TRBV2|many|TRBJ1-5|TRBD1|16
TGTGCCAGCATGGGGACAGGGGGGAATAGCAATCAGCCCCAGCATTTT
CASMGTGGNSNQPQHF
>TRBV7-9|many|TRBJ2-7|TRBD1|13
TGTGCCAGCAGCGGACAGGGTACGGGCGAGCAGTACTTC
CASSGQGTGEQYF
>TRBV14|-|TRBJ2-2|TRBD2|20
TGTGCCAGCAGCCAAGGATTCGGAGCGGGAGATCTCCTGAACACCGGGGAGCTGTTTTTT
CASSQGFGAGDLLNTGELFF
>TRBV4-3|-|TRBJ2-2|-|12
TGCGCCAGCAGTTACCACGCCGGGGAGCTGTTTTTT
CASSYHAGELFF
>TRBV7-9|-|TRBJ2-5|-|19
TGTGCCAGCAGCCTAGGAGATATGTCGGACTCCCCACCCCAAGAGACCCAGTACTTC
CASSLGDMSDSPPQETQYF
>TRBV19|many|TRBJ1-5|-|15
TGTGCCAGTAGTATAGCCCCCTATGGCAATCAGCCCCAGCATTTT
CASSIAPYGNQPQHF
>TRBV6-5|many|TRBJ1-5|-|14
TGTGCCAGCAACCCCGACGGGGTGTACCAGCCCCAGCATTTT
CASNPDGVYQPQHF
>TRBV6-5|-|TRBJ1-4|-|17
TGTGCCAGCAGTTACGGGTCATTGGACACTTCCTATGAAAAACTGTTTTTT
CASSYGSLDTSYEKLFF
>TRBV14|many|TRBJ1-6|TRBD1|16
TGTGCCAGCAGCCAATGGTTCGGGACAGGGACTTCACCCCTCCACTTT
CASSQWFGTGTSPLHF
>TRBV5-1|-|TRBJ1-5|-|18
TGCGCCAGCAGCTTGTTTTGTCGGGGGGCGATGAGCAATCAGCCCCAGCATTTT
CASSLFCRGAMSNQPQHF
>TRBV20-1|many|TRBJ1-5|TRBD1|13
TGCAGCGGGACAGGGCAAAGCAATCAGCCCCAGCATTTT
CSGTGQSNQPQHF
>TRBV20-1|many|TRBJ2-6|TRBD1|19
TGCAGTGCTACAACAAGGGGGCCCAGTGCCCTCTCTGGGGCCAACGTCCTGACTTTC
CSATTRGPSALSGANVLTF
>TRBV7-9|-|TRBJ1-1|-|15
TGTGCCAGCAGCGCCCTCGGGAGCCCGAACACTGAAGCTTTCTTT
CASSALGSPNTEAFF
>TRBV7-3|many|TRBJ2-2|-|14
TGTGCCAGCAGCTCTGGGGGGAGGTCCGGGGAGCTGTTTTTT
CASSSGGRSGELFF
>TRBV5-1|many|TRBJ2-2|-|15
TGCGCCAGCAGCTTGGTCGGCAGTGGCACCGGGGAGCTGTTTTTT
CASSLVGSGTGELFF
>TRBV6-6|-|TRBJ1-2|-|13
TGTGCCAGCAGTGAAATAGGGGCCTCTGGAAACACCTTC
CASSEIGASGNTF
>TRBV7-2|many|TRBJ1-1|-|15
TGTGCCAGCAGCCTAATCCCGACTGAGAACACTGAAGCTTTCTTT
CASSLIPTENTEAFF
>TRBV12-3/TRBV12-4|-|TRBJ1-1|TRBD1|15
TGTGCCAGCACTTGGGGGACAGGGGGCCGGACTGAAGCTTTCTTT
CASTWGTGGRTEAFF
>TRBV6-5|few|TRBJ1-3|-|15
TGTGCCAGCAGTCCACCTACTGCTCTGGGAAACACCATATATTTT
CASSPPTALGNTIYF
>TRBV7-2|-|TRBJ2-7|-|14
TGTGCCAGCAGCGGCCAGGGATGGGACTACGAGCAGTACTTC
CASSGQGWDYEQYF
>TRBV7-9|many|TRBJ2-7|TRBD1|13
TGTGCCAGCAGCTTCGGGACAGGGGGCGAGCAGTACTTC
CASSFGTGGEQYF
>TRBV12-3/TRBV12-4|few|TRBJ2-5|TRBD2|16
TGTGCCAGCAGTTTCGTGACTAGCGGGGTACAAGAGACCCAGTACTTC
CASSFVTSGVQETQYF
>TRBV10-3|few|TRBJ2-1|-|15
TGTGCCATCAGTGAAGTCGAACAGCGGGTGGGTGAGCAGTTCTTC
CAISEVEQRVGEQFF
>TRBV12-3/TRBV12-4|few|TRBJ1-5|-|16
TGTGCCAGCAGTTTGTTGGGGCCTGGTAGCAATCAGCCCCAGCATTTT
CASSLLGPGSNQPQHF
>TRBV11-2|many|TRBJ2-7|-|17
TGTGCCAGCAGCTTAGCAACGGGACACCGTTACTTCCACGAGCAGTACTTC
CASSLATGHRYFHEQYF
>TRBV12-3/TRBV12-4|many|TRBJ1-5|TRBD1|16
TGTGCCAGCAGTTTAGGGGACAGGAACGGCAATCAGCCCCAGCATTTT
CASSLGDRNGNQPQHF
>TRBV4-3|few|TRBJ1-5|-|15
TGCGCCAGCAGCCAAGATTTGAGGGGTAGCCAGCCCCAGCATTTT
CASSQDLRGSQPQHF
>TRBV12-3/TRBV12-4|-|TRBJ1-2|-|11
TGTGCCAGCAGACAGAGCTCTGGCTACACCTTC
CASRQSSGYTF
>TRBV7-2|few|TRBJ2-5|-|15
TGTGCCAGCAACCTAGCCGACCGGCATCAAGAGACCCAGTACTTC
CASNLADRHQETQYF
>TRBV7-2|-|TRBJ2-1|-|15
TGTGCCAGCAGCGCGGGACAAAACTCCTACAATGAGCAGTTCTTC
CASSAGQNSYNEQFF
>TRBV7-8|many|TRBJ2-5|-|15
TGTGCCAGCAGCTTATCTTACGGGAGATTGGAGACCCAGTACTTC
CASSLSYGRLETQYF
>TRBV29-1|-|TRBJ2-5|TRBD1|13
TGCAGCGTTGAAGATCGGGGACAGGGGGACCAGTACTTC
CSVEDRGQGDQYF